These T cell receptor delta chains were read from a single sample in a study of γδ T cells in repeated Plasmodium falciparum infection. TCRdb re-called the multiplex PCR reads using CATT. The sample includes 45,000 to 60,000 delta-chain clones, roughly 2% of them seen just once. Sequences were obtained from gamma-delta T cells from blood. All receptors come from a pool of human donors (malaria-infected and uninfected, not separated). Each CDR3 is given without its conserved first and last residue.

V,J,CDR3
TRAV38-2/DV8,TRDJ1,AYTGPPSTQPRTGGYHTTGPDKLI
TRDV1,TRDJ1,ALGESLLGDPTDKLI
TRDV1,TRDJ1,ALGEPLAFLNTGTADKLI
TRDV1,TRDJ2,ALGELIPTPGGYEAAQLF
TRDV1,TRDJ1,ALGERFGRGSTDKLI
TRDV1,TRDJ1,ALGEAFPPEYTDKLI
TRDV2,TRDJ1,ACDAVGDPGDKLI
TRDV2,TRDJ1,ACDLLGDTGGSDKLI
TRDV1,TRDJ1,ALGELPQEDFLRSIWGIRETDKLI
TRDV1,TRDJ1,ALGIKVRMFTDKLI
TRDV1,TRDJ2,ALGTLGTLTAQLF
TRDV3,TRDJ1,AFRLTKNGIPAYWVRPFDKLI
TRDV1,TRDJ1,ALGETRGKPFLQYLGDTAYTDKLI
TRDV2,TRDJ1,ACDSLMGDTTDKLI
TRDV1,TRDJ1,ALGELWTNRLGDVRKLI
TRDV1,TRDJ1,ALGDYNSSYDDYWAYKLI
TRDV1,TRDJ1,ALGELGSILGEIDTDKLI
TRDV1,TRDJ1,ALGEPSYFWRFRVELGDTRYTDKLI
TRDV2,TRDJ1,ACDAMGEGDTGKLI
TRDV1,TRDJ1,ALGEGVRGPHTDKLI
TRDV2,TRDJ1,ACDTVGRYTDKLI
TRDV3,TRDJ1,AFSYWGIREYTDKLI
TRDV1,TRDJ1,ALGEIHTIWGDTPRWYTDKLI
TRAV29/DV5,TRDJ1,AASAFPYWGWDTDKLI
TRDV1,TRDJ1,ALGELGFSYGVNTDKLI
TRDV2,TRDJ1,ACDRVELRYTDKLI